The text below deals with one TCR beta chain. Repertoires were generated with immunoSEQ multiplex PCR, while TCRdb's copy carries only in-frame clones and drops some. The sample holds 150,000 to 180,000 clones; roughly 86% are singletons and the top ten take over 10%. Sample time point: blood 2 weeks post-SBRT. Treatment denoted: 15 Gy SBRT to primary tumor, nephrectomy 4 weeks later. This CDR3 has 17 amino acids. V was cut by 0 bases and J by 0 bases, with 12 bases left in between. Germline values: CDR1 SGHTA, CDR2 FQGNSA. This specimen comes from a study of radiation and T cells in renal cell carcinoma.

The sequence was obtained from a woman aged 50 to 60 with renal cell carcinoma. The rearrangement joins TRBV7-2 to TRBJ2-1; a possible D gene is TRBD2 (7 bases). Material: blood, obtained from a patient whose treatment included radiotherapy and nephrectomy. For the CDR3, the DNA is TGTGCCAGCAGCTTAGCGGGGGGGCCCTTCTCCTACAATGAGCAGTTCTTC. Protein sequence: CASSLAGGPFSYNEQFF.